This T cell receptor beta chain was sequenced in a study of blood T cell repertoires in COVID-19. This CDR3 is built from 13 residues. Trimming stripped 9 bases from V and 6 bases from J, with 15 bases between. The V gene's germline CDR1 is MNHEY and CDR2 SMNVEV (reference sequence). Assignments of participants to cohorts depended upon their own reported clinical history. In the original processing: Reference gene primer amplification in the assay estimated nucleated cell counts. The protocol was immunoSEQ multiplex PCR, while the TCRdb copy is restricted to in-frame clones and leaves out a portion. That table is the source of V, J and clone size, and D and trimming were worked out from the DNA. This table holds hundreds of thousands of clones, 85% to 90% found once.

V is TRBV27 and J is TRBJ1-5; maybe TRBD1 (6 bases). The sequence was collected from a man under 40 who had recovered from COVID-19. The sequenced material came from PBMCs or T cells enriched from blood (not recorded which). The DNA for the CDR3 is TGTGCCAGTAGAACAGGGTTGGGTCAGCCCCAGCATTTT. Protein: CASRTGLGQPQHF.